The sample holds many counts of the clone carrying this T cell receptor beta chain. Antigen unknown. These data belong to a study of T-cell reconstitution after alpha-beta-depleted transplantation in children. CDR3 length: 14 residues. Germline values: CDR1 DFQATT, CDR2 SNEGSKA (reference sequence). V lost 3 bases, J lost 2 bases, and 12 bases lay in between. Points from the study as a whole: In some patients, recipient T cells and intrathymic progenitors surviving conditioning explained high day-60 diversity. Reported findings indicate that, about two months after transplant, alpha-beta T cells came from several hundred expanded clones, which were derived from non-depleted graft cells. At the one-year point after transplant, T-cell counts and TCRbeta diversity were found to come mostly from T cells that had been newly produced.

The library targeted TCRbeta and was prepared with unique molecular identifiers. A single record per CDR3 protein comes from TCRdb applying MiXCR to the PCR reads. The data hold hundreds of thousands of distinct CDR3 sequences, with around 14% observed a single time. Sequenced material: PBMCs, taken before TCRalphabeta/CD19-depleted stem cell transplant. The rearrangement joins TRBV20-1 to TRBJ2-3; possibly TRBD2 for D (6 bases). This TCR derives from a girl aged 2 to 10 with congenital amegakaryocytic thrombocytopenia, due to receive a stem cell transplant. The CDR3 DNA is TGCAGTGCTAGCGTCGGAGGGGCCACAGATACGCAGTATTTT. As protein: CSASVGGATDTQYF.